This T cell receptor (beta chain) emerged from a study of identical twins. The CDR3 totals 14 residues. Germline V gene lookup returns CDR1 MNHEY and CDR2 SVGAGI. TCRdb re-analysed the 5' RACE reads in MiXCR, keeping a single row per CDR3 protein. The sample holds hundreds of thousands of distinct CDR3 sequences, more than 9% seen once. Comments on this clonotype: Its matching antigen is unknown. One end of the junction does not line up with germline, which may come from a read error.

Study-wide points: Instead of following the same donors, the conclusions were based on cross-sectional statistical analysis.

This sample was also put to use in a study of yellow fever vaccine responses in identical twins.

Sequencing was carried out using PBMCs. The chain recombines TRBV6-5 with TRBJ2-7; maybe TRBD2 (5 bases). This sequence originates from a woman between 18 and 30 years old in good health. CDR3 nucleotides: TGTGCCAGCAGCTACGATAGGACGGGAACCGAGCTGTACTTC. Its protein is CASSYDRTGTELYF.